A selection of T cell receptor beta chains follows, all from one sample in a study of blood T cell repertoires in COVID-19. The protocol was immunoSEQ multiplex PCR, while the TCRdb copy is restricted to in-frame clones and leaves out a portion. The sample lists more than 110,000 clones, about three quarters occurring once. Sequenced material: peripheral blood. The receptors were gathered from a man aged 80 or over with acute or convalescent COVID-19. The CDR3 runs from the conserved cysteine through the conserved F or W. A D gene is named only where the DNA matches it firmly. Clone size is not always given. Where it is, it says once, few, many or a class for expanded clones.

v_call	d_call	clone_size	j_call	cdr3_aa	cdr3_nt
TRBV5-5	TRBD1	NA	TRBJ2-7	CASSEGGKNEQYF	TGTGCCAGCAGCGAAGGGGGCAAGAACGAGCAGTACTTC
TRBV7-2	TRBD1	NA	TRBJ1-2	CASSLGARGDHGYTF	TGTGCCAGCAGCTTAGGGGCCAGGGGGGATCATGGCTACACCTTC
TRBV6-6	TRBD2	NA	TRBJ2-1	CASSFSGGAFYNEQFF	TGTGCCAGCAGCTTCTCCGGGGGGGCCTTCTACAATGAGCAGTTCTTC
TRBV19	TRBD1	NA	TRBJ2-3	CASKLGRDRWGTDTQYF	TGTGCCAGTAAACTTGGCCGGGACAGGTGGGGCACAGATACGCAGTATTTT
TRBV27	NA	NA	TRBJ2-3	CASSFLLKPDTQYF	TGTGCCAGCAGTTTCCTATTAAAACCAGATACGCAGTATTTT
TRBV6-1	NA	NA	TRBJ2-7	CASSEGGTGLYEQYF	TGTGCCAGCAGTGAGGGAGGGACAGGACTCTACGAGCAGTACTTC
TRBV7-3	NA	NA	TRBJ2-3	CASSLNTGSTDTQYF	TGTGCCAGCAGCTTAAACACCGGGAGCACAGATACGCAGTATTTT
TRBV5-1	NA	NA	TRBJ2-3	CASSFKSDTQYF	TGCGCCAGCAGCTTTAAATCAGATACGCAGTATTTT
TRBV6-2/TRBV6-3	NA	many	TRBJ1-1	CASSYTGSEAFF	TGTGCCAGCAGTTACACGGGGTCTGAAGCTTTCTTT
TRBV9	TRBD1	NA	TRBJ1-4	CASSGRTGPNEKLFF	TGTGCCAGCAGCGGGAGGACAGGGCCTAATGAAAAACTGTTTTTT
TRBV9	NA	NA	TRBJ1-3	CASSVAPQGNTIYF	TGTGCCAGCAGCGTAGCCCCCCAGGGAAACACCATATATTTT
TRBV11-2	TRBD1	NA	TRBJ2-7	CASSLGTGMSEQYF	TGTGCCAGCAGCTTGGGGACAGGGATGTCCGAGCAGTACTTC
TRBV4-1	NA	NA	TRBJ1-6	CASSQSYNSPLHF	TGCGCCAGCAGCCAATCTTATAATTCACCCCTCCACTTT
TRBV25-1	TRBD1	once	TRBJ2-7	CASSDPRPGTGSFYEQYF	TGTGCCAGCAGTGACCCTCGACCCGGGACAGGGAGTTTCTACGAGCAGTACTTC
TRBV18	TRBD1	NA	TRBJ2-2	CASSPGTGNTRELFF	TGTGCCAGCTCACCGGGGACAGGGAACACCAGGGAGCTGTTTTTT
TRBV4-1	NA	NA	TRBJ1-2	CASSPTESYGYTF	TGCGCCAGCAGCCCGACAGAATCCTATGGCTACACCTTC
TRBV2	NA	NA	TRBJ1-1	CASSLNRVKAFF	TGTGCCAGCAGCCTAAACAGGGTTAAGGCTTTCTTT
TRBV18	TRBD1	NA	TRBJ2-7	CASSPTGSYEQYF	TGTGCCAGCTCACCGACAGGGTCCTACGAGCAGTACTTC
TRBV20-1	TRBD1	NA	TRBJ1-2	CSASHDRDYGYTF	TGCAGTGCTAGTCACGACAGGGACTATGGCTACACCTTC
TRBV3-1/TRBV3-2	TRBD2	NA	TRBJ2-5	CASSQPSGGVETQYF	TGTGCCAGCAGCCAACCCAGCGGGGGGGTAGAGACCCAGTACTTC
TRBV19	TRBD1	NA	TRBJ2-7	CASSILGQGVYEQYF	TGTGCCAGTAGTATCCTAGGACAGGGGGTCTACGAGCAGTACTTC
TRBV10-2	NA	NA	TRBJ1-5	CASRSDSYSNQPQHF	TGCGCCAGCAGGTCGGACAGTTATAGCAATCAGCCCCAGCATTTT
TRBV27	NA	NA	TRBJ1-2	CASSPGGGDGYTF	TGTGCCAGCAGCCCGGGGGGGGGCGATGGCTACACCTTC
TRBV4-2	TRBD1	NA	TRBJ2-7	CASSQERQGHEQYF	TGTGCCAGCAGCCAAGAAAGACAGGGCCACGAGCAGTACTTC
TRBV19	TRBD1	NA	TRBJ1-2	CASSIRTGTTNYGYTF	TGTGCCAGTAGTATTCGGACAGGAACAACTAACTATGGCTACACCTTC
TRBV5-4	TRBD1	NA	TRBJ1-1	CASSWDRNTEAFF	TGTGCCAGCAGCTGGGACAGAAACACTGAAGCTTTCTTT